Each of the 25 T cell receptor beta chains below was sequenced from the same sample in a study of blood T cell repertoires in COVID-19. Method: immunoSEQ multiplex PCR; TCRdb's copy keeps in-frame clones and lacks some. The sample lists under 150,000 clones; approximately 90% were seen once. The sample consisted of peripheral blood. The source is a woman in her 70s who had recovered from COVID-19.

J is TRBJ2-5 and V is TRBV7-2, with 7 bases fitting TRBD2. The CDR3 is 15 residues long. The germline gives CDR1 SGHTA, CDR2 FQGNSA. The V segment lost 1 base and the J segment 1 base; nucleotides outside the gene matches: 3. CDR3 sequence (DNA): TGTGCCAGCAGCTTAGGGTCTAGCGGCCAAGAGACCCAGTACTTC. It yields the protein CASSLGSSGQETQYF.

V usage is TRBV7-3 and J usage is TRBJ1-1; 8 nucleotides line up with TRBD1. CDR1 and CDR2 (germline): SGHTA, FQGTGA. The CDR3 totals 15 residues. The ends lost 5 bases at V and 6 bases at J; junction bases unmatched: 11. CDR3 region: CASSAGQGKGAEAFF. The CDR3 nucleotides are TGTGCCAGCAGCGCCGGACAGGGAAAGGGAGCTGAAGCTTTCTTT.

The chain links TRBV7-2 to TRBJ2-7; D gene unclear. CDR3 length: 14 amino acids. V gave up 5 bases and J gave up 2 bases, with 13 bases separating them. CDR1 and CDR2 (germline): SGHTA, FQGNSA. The CDR3 coding sequence is TGTGCCAGCAGCGCCTCTGGCACCCCCTACGAGCAGTACTTC. Translation: CASSASGTPYEQYF.

This chain joins TRBV9 and TRBJ1-4, with a tentative D call TRBD1 (5 bases). From germline, CDR1 is SGDLS and CDR2 YYNGEE. The CDR3 totals 15 residues. Trimming took off 0 bases at V and 8 bases at J, with 14 bases between the two ends. CDR3 sequence: CASSVAAGGGEKLFF. Written as DNA, the CDR3 is TGTGCCAGCAGCGTAGCGGCTGGGGGAGGCGAAAAACTGTTTTTT.

This clone was observed a single time. The gene calls are TRBV25-1 and TRBJ1-5, with D possibly being TRBD1 (5 bases). The CDR3 contains 13 residues. The germline V gene has CDR1 MGHDK and CDR2 SYGVNS. V lost 1 base, J lost 11 bases, and 12 bases lay in between. CDR3 DNA: TGTGCCAGCAGTGAATGGGGGGACGTGGCCCAGCATTTT. Residues: CASSEWGDVAQHF.

This chain joins TRBV10-3 and TRBJ1-5; tentative D call: TRBD1 (5 bases). Germline CDR1 reads ENHRY; CDR2 reads SYGVKD. The V gene lost 3 bases and the J gene lost 1 base, with 13 bases spanning the gap. CDR3 size: 16 residues. In DNA, the CDR3 is TGTGCCATCAGTGACCAGGGCGGGGGAAGCAATCAGCCCCAGCATTTT. It specifies CAISDQGGGSNQPQHF.

The chain employs TRBV7-2 and TRBJ1-2; TRBD1 is a possible D gene (5 bases). V was clipped by 7 bases and J by 8 bases, with 14 bases between them. Germline V CDR1 and CDR2: SGHTA, FQGNSA. The CDR3 has 12 amino acids. CDR3 DNA: TGTGCCAGCACCCTAGGGGTACGGGGCTACACCTTC. Translated: CASTLGVRGYTF.

The rearrangement uses TRBV3-1 (or the pseudogene TRBV3-2) and TRBJ2-7; 7 nucleotides match TRBD1. CDR1 and CDR2 (germline): LGHDT, YNNKEL (reference sequence). V trimming: 4 bases; J trimming: 7 bases; junction bases outside the gene matches: 4. CDR3 size: 12 residues. The CDR3 sequence: CASSPLQGEQYF. Written as DNA, the CDR3 is TGTGCCAGCAGCCCCCTACAGGGGGAGCAGTACTTC.

The chain carries TRBV7-8 and TRBJ2-1, with TRBD2 matching over 12 bases. From germline, CDR1 is SGHVS and CDR2 FQNEAQ. V was pared by 2 bases and J by 3 bases, with 5 bases of the junction left unmatched. The CDR3 sequence is 17 residues long. In nucleotides, the CDR3 is TGTGCCAGCAGCTTATGGGGACTAGCGGGTGTCTACAATGAGCAGTTCTTC. Translation: CASSLWGLAGVYNEQFF.

The chain recombines TRBV2 with TRBJ1-2; D gene ambiguous. Trimming took 6 bases from V and 1 from J, leaving 9 bases between them. CDR3 length: 13 residues. CDR1 is SNHLY, CDR2 FYNNEI, per germline. The CDR3 here is CASREGRNYGYTF. The CDR3 DNA reads TGTGCCAGCAGGGAGGGCCGTAACTATGGCTACACCTTC.

This chain joins TRBV2 and TRBJ1-1, with a possible D match to TRBD1 (5 bases). With 1 base removed from V and 9 bases from J, the gap between germline ends came to 15 bases. CDR1 and CDR2 (germline): SNHLY, FYNNEI. The CDR3 covers 14 residues. In DNA form, the CDR3 reads TGTGCCAGCAGTGAAGGGGCTAGGGGAGGGAAAGCTTTCTTT. It translates to CASSEGARGGKAFF. The whole variable domain, filled in from reference TRBV2 and TRBJ1-1, reads EPEVTQTPSHQVTQMGQEVILRCVPISNHLYFYWYRQILGQKVEFLVSFYNNEISEKSEIFDDQFSVERPDGSNFTLKIRSTKLEDSAMYFCASSEGARGGKAFFGQGTRLTVV.

This chain links TRBV6-2 or TRBV6-3 with TRBJ1-2, with 8 bases that match TRBD1. Per the germline V gene, CDR1 is MNHEY and CDR2 is SVGEGT. This CDR3 is built from 14 residues. Trimming took 4 bases from V and 8 from J; bases not matched to a gene: 9. For the CDR3, the DNA is TGTGCCAGCAGTTGGGGACTGACAGGGGACGGCTACACCTTC. Its protein product is CASSWGLTGDGYTF.

This chain joins TRBV6-5 and TRBJ1-5; a weak D match, TRBD1 (6 bases). The CDR3 covers 15 residues. The germline CDR1 and CDR2 sequences are MNHEY and SVGAGI. The V gene lost 0 bases and the J gene lost 7 bases, with 13 bases spanning the gap. Written as DNA, the CDR3 is TGTGCCAGCAGTTACTCGAGCAGGGGCCAACAGCCCCAGCATTTT. Its translation: CASSYSSRGQQPQHF.

The chain combines TRBV23-1 with TRBJ1-5, with D unresolved. TRBV23-1 counts as an open reading frame of uncertain function. V was clipped by 0 bases and J by 10 bases, with 13 bases between them. CDR3 length: 14 amino acids. The CDR3 loop is CASSQSGTLGPQHF. The CDR3 DNA sequence: TGCGCCAGCAGTCAATCGGGCACCCTCGGACCCCAGCATTTT.

This chain links TRBV7-9 with TRBJ1-4, with a possible D match to TRBD1 (5 bases). Germline V gene sequence: CDR1 SEHNR, CDR2 FQNEAQ (reference sequence). The CDR3 totals 14 residues. V dropped 3 bases and J dropped 4 bases, with 9 bases sitting between them. The CDR3 is CASSFTGVNEKLFF. In DNA, the CDR3 is TGTGCCAGCAGCTTTACAGGAGTTAATGAAAAACTGTTTTTT.

This chain uses TRBV5-4 with TRBJ2-4; D gene uncertain. Germline assignment: CDR1 SGHNT and CDR2 YYREEE (reference sequence). This CDR3 contains 16 residues. Trimming pared 0 bases from V and 0 bases from J, leaving 10 bases between. The CDR3 sequence is CASSLELASAKNIQYF. The CDR3 DNA is TGTGCCAGCAGCTTGGAACTCGCTTCAGCCAAAAACATTCAGTACTTC.

There are a few counts of this clone. The genes are TRBV19 and TRBJ2-3, with TRBD1 matching over 7 bases. V dropped 10 bases and J dropped 7; count of bases not matched to a gene: 17. The CDR3 consists of 15 residues. Germline values: CDR1 LNHDA, CDR2 SQIVND (reference sequence). The CDR3 DNA reads TGTGCCACCTACCTGAGGGGGCCCGCTGCGTATACGCAGTATTTT. Its protein product is CATYLRGPAAYTQYF.

This chain connects TRBV5-6 to TRBJ2-6; possible D gene TRBD2, 5 bases. Trimming removed 7 bases from V and 1 base from J, with 9 bases in between. The germline V gene encodes CDR1 SGHDT and CDR2 YYEEEE. This CDR3 has 14 amino acids. The CDR3 is CASGPGSGANVLTF. CDR3 coding DNA: TGTGCCAGCGGCCCGGGGTCTGGGGCCAACGTCCTGACTTTC.

V gene TRBV5-4 combines with J gene TRBJ2-5; maybe TRBD1 (5 bases). Germline loops: CDR1 SGHNT, CDR2 YYREEE (reference sequence). The CDR3 spans 13 residues. The ends were cut back, 2 bases at V and 5 bases at J, with 10 bases in the middle. Written as DNA, the CDR3 is TGTGCCAGCAGCTTCAGGGATACCGAGACCCAGTACTTC. Translation gives CASSFRDTETQYF.

The chain joins TRBV5-5 to TRBJ2-2; D is possibly TRBD2 (5 bases). Trimming cost V 4 bases and J 1 base, with 20 bases left between them. CDR3 length: 18 residues. Germline CDR1 is SGHKS and CDR2 is YYEKEE (reference sequence). The CDR3 region is CASSPRGPGLKNTGELFF. The CDR3 DNA follows: TGTGCCAGCAGCCCCCGGGGTCCCGGGCTTAAGAACACCGGGGAGCTGTTTTTT.

The chain is built from TRBV2 and TRBJ2-1, with TRBD2 matching 7 bases. This CDR3 is 12 amino acids long. Germline V gene data show CDR1 as SNHLY and CDR2 as FYNNEI. Germline trimming cut 7 bases from V and 6 bases from J; bases unmatched to any gene: 3. CDR3: CASTGGFNEQFF. The CDR3 DNA follows: TGTGCCAGCACCGGGGGGTTCAATGAGCAGTTCTTC.

For the CDR3, the DNA is TGTGCCAGCAGTTTACGAGCTAGCGGGAACTTGAGGACAGATACGCAGTATTTT. Translated, it gives CASSLRASGNLRTDTQYF. The chain is built from TRBV27 and TRBJ2-3; 9 nucleotides agree with TRBD2. The CDR3 sequence is 18 residues long. Germline loops: CDR1 MNHEY, CDR2 SMNVEV (reference sequence). With 2 bases clipped from V and 3 bases from J, the junction kept 12 bases outside the gene matches.

This clone has more than one count but fewer than ten. The gene calls are TRBV10-1 and TRBJ2-7, with 11 bases lining up with TRBD1. V gave up 6 bases and J gave up 2 bases; unmatched junction bases: 3. The germline gives CDR1 WNHNN, CDR2 SYGVQD (reference sequence). The CDR3 runs to 14 residues. For the CDR3, the DNA is TGCGCCAGCAGACCGGGACAGGGGGCCTACGAGCAGTACTTC. Residues: CASRPGQGAYEQYF.

The chain uses TRBV11-2 and TRBJ2-7, with 12 bases identical to TRBD1. In germline, CDR1 is SGHAT, CDR2 FQNNGV. Trimming removed 4 bases from V and 4 bases from J; junction bases left unmatched: 14. This CDR3 is 18 amino acids long. The CDR3 reads CASSSLKRLGQGAYEQYF. CDR3 nucleotides: TGTGCCAGCAGCTCGCTAAAGAGGTTGGGACAGGGGGCTTACGAGCAGTACTTC.

V usage is TRBV27 and J usage is TRBJ1-1; 10 nucleotides agree with TRBD1. Germline assignment: CDR1 MNHEY and CDR2 SMNVEV (reference sequence). V lost 6 bases, J lost 4 bases, and 2 bases stayed unmatched. This CDR3 comprises 13 residues. The CDR3 here is CASSDRGPTEAFF. CDR3 in DNA: TGTGCCAGCAGCGACAGGGGGCCCACTGAAGCTTTCTTT.